Presented here are 15 T cell receptor beta chains from one specimen sequenced in a study of identical twins. TCRdb reprocessed the 5' RACE reads via MiXCR and lists one record per CDR3 protein. The sample holds a few hundred thousand distinct CDR3 sequences, 9% seen once. The sample taken for sequencing was naive T cells sorted from blood. These receptor sequences come from a woman in her forties or fifties in good health.

This clonotype was found many times. The chain employs TRBV29-1 and TRBJ2-7; a weak D match, TRBD2 (5 bases). Trimming cost V 3 bases and J 4 bases, with 13 bases left between them. The CDR3 consists of 13 residues. CDR1 is SQVTM and CDR2 is ANQGSEA in the germline V gene. Written as DNA, the CDR3 is TGCAGCGTTGATCACGGGGAAGAATACGAGCAGTACTTC. It is translated as CSVDHGEEYEQYF.

The CDR3 DNA sequence: TGCAGTGCTATAACAGGGGGAAACACCGGGGAGCTGTTTTTT. Protein product: CSAITGGNTGELFF. The V call is TRBV20-1, the J call TRBJ2-2, with 8 bases fitting TRBD1. The CDR3 is 14 amino acids. V lost 4 bases and J lost 2; bases outside the gene matches: 3. The germline CDR1 and CDR2 sequences are DFQATT and SNEGSKA (reference sequence).

V usage is TRBV3-1 and J usage is TRBJ2-1, with D tentatively TRBD2 (5 bases). The ends were cut back, 0 bases at V and 7 bases at J, with 16 bases in the middle. The CDR3 length is 16 residues. The germline V gene has CDR1 LGHDT and CDR2 YNNKEL (reference sequence). The CDR3 here is CASSQDLWASSNEQFF. Written as DNA, the CDR3 is TGTGCCAGCAGCCAAGATTTGTGGGCTAGCTCAAATGAGCAGTTCTTC.

This clonotype showed up just a few times. The chain uses TRBV5-5 and TRBJ2-2; 10 bases map to TRBD1. Germline loops: CDR1 SGHKS, CDR2 YYEKEE (reference sequence). J was trimmed by 4 bases and V by 1 base; bases with no gene match: 7. There are 17 residues in the CDR3. The chain's CDR3 is CASSLTQGQGRTGELFF. In DNA form, the CDR3 reads TGTGCCAGCAGCTTGACCCAGGGACAGGGGCGCACCGGGGAGCTGTTTTTT.

This clonotype came up a few times. V gene TRBV14 combines with J gene TRBJ2-6, with D tentatively TRBD1 (5 bases). Trimming left V 5 bases short and J 3 bases short, with 11 bases between. The CDR3 extends over 15 amino acids. The germline V gene has CDR1 SGHDN and CDR2 FVKESK. CDR3 DNA sequence: TGTGCCAGCAGCGAAACAGGCTTTGGGGCCAACGTCCTGACTTTC. Its protein is CASSETGFGANVLTF.

This clonotype was recorded many times. The chain is built from TRBV11-2 and TRBJ2-2; no clear D. The length of the CDR3 is 14 residues. The germline V gene encodes CDR1 SGHAT and CDR2 FQNNGV. V shed 2 bases and J shed 6 bases, with 10 bases lying between them. CDR3 residues: CASSLSLTPGELFF. The CDR3 coding sequence is TGTGCCAGCAGCTTATCCCTTACCCCCGGGGAGCTGTTTTTT.

The chain uses TRBV20-1 and TRBJ1-6; D is perhaps TRBD1 (5 bases). This CDR3 is 15 amino acids long. CDR1 is DFQATT and CDR2 is SNEGSKA in the germline V gene (reference sequence). The ends were cut back, 3 bases at V and 10 bases at J, with 19 bases in the middle. CDR3 sequence: CSASYGAGVGSPLHF. The CDR3 DNA reads as TGCAGTGCTAGTTACGGGGCCGGGGTTGGGTCACCCCTCCACTTT.

This clonotype was detected only a few times. The J gene is TRBJ1-2, the V gene TRBV7-2; D gene uncertain. This CDR3 has 14 amino acids. Germline V gene sequence: CDR1 SGHTA, CDR2 FQGNSA. V shed 5 bases and J shed 8 bases, with 18 bases lying between them. CDR3 amino acids: CASSRRGTPGGYTF. The CDR3 bases are TGTGCCAGCAGCCGGCGCGGTACCCCGGGCGGCTACACCTTC.

This clonotype was seen repeatedly, ten times or more. V usage is TRBV6-6 and J usage is TRBJ2-5; D is perhaps TRBD1 or TRBD2 (7 bases each). V lost 5 bases and J lost 5, with 15 bases in between. There are 14 residues in the CDR3. Germline loops: CDR1 MNHNY, CDR2 SVGAGI (reference sequence). The CDR3 nucleotides read TGTGCCAGCAGTCAGACAGGGAGGGTTGAGACCCAGTACTTC. Amino acids: CASSQTGRVETQYF.

Many counts were recorded for this clonotype. This rearrangement joins TRBV12-3 or TRBV12-4 to TRBJ1-5; TRBD1 might be the D (5 bases). This CDR3 is built from 14 residues. Trimming took off 5 bases at V and 3 bases at J, with 11 bases between the two ends. The chain's CDR3 is CASSTGTTNQPQHF. DNA of the CDR3: TGTGCCAGCAGTACCGGGACGACCAATCAGCCCCAGCATTTT.

A few counts support this clonotype. This chain uses TRBV20-1 with TRBJ2-1; TRBD2 might be the D (5 bases). Germline V lookup: CDR1 DFQATT, CDR2 SNEGSKA (reference sequence). The CDR3 runs 11 residues. V shed 6 bases and J shed 3 bases, with 6 bases lying between them. The CDR3 spells CSADFYNEQFF. CDR3 coding DNA: TGCAGTGCGGACTTCTACAATGAGCAGTTCTTC.

This chain joins TRBV28 and TRBJ2-7, with D uncertain. The germline gives CDR1 MDHEN, CDR2 SYDVKM. The CDR3 sequence is 12 residues long. Trimming removed 5 bases at V and 3 bases at J, with 8 bases between. The CDR3 here is CASSPNNYEQYV. CDR3 nucleotides: TGTGCCAGCAGTCCGAATAACTACGAGCAGTACGTC.

This clonotype was observed a few times. In nucleotides, the CDR3 is TGTGCCAGCAGCCAAGCTGGGGGTGCTAATTCACCCCTCCACTTT. Residues: CASSQAGGANSPLHF. This sequence joins TRBV4-2 and TRBJ1-6; weak D call: TRBD1 (5 bases). This CDR3 contains 15 residues. Germline V lookup: CDR1 LGHNA, CDR2 YNFKEQ. V was clipped by 1 base and J by 6 bases, with 10 bases between them.

Concerning this clonotype: This sequence may be a read error, since a much larger clone differs from it by one base. This likely comes from a read error, as the CDR3 has no conserved phenylalanine or tryptophan at its end. V gene TRBV6-5 combines with J gene TRBJ2-7; 8 bases match TRBD2. The V and J ends lost 6 bases and 4 bases, in that order; junction bases with no gene match: 8. The length of the CDR3 is 14 residues. The germline gives CDR1 MNHEY, CDR2 SVGAGI. The chain's CDR3 is CASRFKAGVYEQYC. In DNA form, the CDR3 reads TGTGCCAGCAGGTTCAAAGCGGGAGTGTACGAGCAGTACTGC.

This clonotype turned up a few times. The chain has TRBV20-1 and TRBJ2-1; 7 bases line up with TRBD2. Germline V lookup: CDR1 DFQATT, CDR2 SNEGSKA (reference sequence). V was clipped by 3 bases and J by 4 bases; unmatched bases: 6. The CDR3 loop spans 14 amino acids. CDR3 protein: CSASGASGYNEQFF. The CDR3 DNA sequence: TGCAGTGCTAGTGGGGCTAGCGGATACAATGAGCAGTTCTTC.